The following is a TCR beta chain sequence with its context. Antigen: not known. Sequenced by immunoSEQ multiplex PCR; TCRdb stores in-frame clones only, minus some. The profile shows roughly 56,000 clones, 70% to 90% of them singletons. This record comes from a study of OX40 agonist ivuxolimab in advanced cancers. Study-wide context: As their treatment, patients were administered ivuxolimab, an agonistic anti-OX40 (CD134) antibody. General study points: Some patients who did not respond also had low normalized T-cell clonal expansion. At 0.1 to 3.0 mg/kg and by week 6, CD4+ and CD8+ T cells in the blood had expanded clonally.

This CDR3 has 15 amino acids. Germline V lookup: CDR1 SGHTA, CDR2 FQGNSA. V lost 5 bases to trimming and J lost 4 bases; unmatched junction nucleotides: 7. The TCR originated in an adult with an advanced solid tumor such as melanoma, head and neck, liver or kidney cancer. This chain joins TRBV7-2 and TRBJ2-1; 8 nucleotides align to TRBD1. Sample: CD4+ or CD8+ T cells sorted from blood, taken in a trial of the OX40 agonist ivuxolimab. The CDR3 is CASSPSGGAYNEQFF. The CDR3 DNA reads as TGTGCCAGCAGCCCCTCAGGGGGCGCTTACAATGAGCAGTTCTTC.